The 12 T cell receptor beta chains below were found in one sample sequenced in a study of blood T cell repertoires in COVID-19. Produced via immunoSEQ multiplex PCR; TCRdb's table is partial and in-frame only. The data show about 190,000 clones, with 80% to 90% seen just once and 15% to 20% held by the top ten. The sequencing input was peripheral blood. The receptors originated from a human donor in a cohort sampled during active COVID-19.

This chain joins TRBV28 and TRBJ2-3, with TRBD2 matching over 12 bases. This CDR3 is 17 amino acids long. Germline CDR1 is MDHEN and CDR2 is SYDVKM. Trimming cost V 2 bases and J 7 bases; bases outside gene matches: 10. The CDR3 region has the DNA TGTGCCAGCAGTTTACGATCCGGGACTAGCGGGCTCAATACGCAGTATTTT. Translated: CASSLRSGTSGLNTQYF.

V gene TRBV7-9 combines with J gene TRBJ1-2; D remains unclear. The germline V gene has CDR1 SEHNR and CDR2 FQNEAQ (reference sequence). The CDR3 runs 16 residues. The V end lost 3 bases, the J end lost 4 bases, and 18 bases lay between the germline ends. The DNA for the CDR3 is TGTGCCAGCAGCTTGTCTCGTACGGGATCGGGCTATGGCTACACCTTC. It codes for CASSLSRTGSGYGYTF.

The chain couples TRBV19 to TRBJ2-1, with D hard to call. The V end lost 6 bases, the J end lost 2 bases, and 17 bases lay between the germline ends. The CDR3 spans 16 residues. Germline-derived CDR1 and CDR2 are LNHDA and SQIVND (reference sequence). CDR3 loop: CASSQVTSAPYNEQFF. For the CDR3, the DNA is TGTGCCAGTAGCCAGGTAACGTCGGCCCCCTACAATGAGCAGTTCTTC.

The rearrangement uses TRBV30 and TRBJ2-2; D remains ambiguous. Per germline, CDR1 GTSNPN and CDR2 SVGIG (reference sequence). V gave up 2 bases and J gave up 4 bases, with 8 bases separating them. The CDR3 runs to 13 residues. DNA of the CDR3: TGTGCCTGGAGTATACAGAGCACCGGGGAGCTGTTTTTT. Protein product: CAWSIQSTGELFF. Variable domain in full (rest from reference TRBV30 and TRBJ2-2): SQTIHQWPATLVQPVGSPLSLECTVEGTSNPNLYWYRQAAGRGLQLLFYSVGIGQISSEVPQNLSASRPQDRQFILSSKKLLLSDSGFYLCAWSIQSTGELFFGEGSRLTVL.

The V gene is TRBV7-8, the J gene TRBJ2-2; 8 bases are a match to TRBD2. This CDR3 region has 17 residues. From germline, CDR1 is SGHVS and CDR2 FQNEAQ. V lost 10 bases and J lost 2; bases outside the gene matches: 15. The CDR3 spells CATITQGRGANTGELFF. CDR3 in DNA: TGTGCCACCATCACCCAGGGGCGGGGGGCCAACACCGGGGAGCTGTTTTTT.

V and J are TRBV4-1 and TRBJ2-5; 12 bases line up with TRBD2. Germline V gene data show CDR1 as MGHRA and CDR2 as YSYEKL. CDR3 length: 15 residues. V was pared by 2 bases and J by 4 bases, with 2 bases of the junction left unmatched. Here the CDR3 DNA reads TGCGCCAGCAGCCAAACGACTAGCGGGGGAGAGACCCAGTACTTC. This codes for CASSQTTSGGETQYF.

The rearrangement links TRBV6-4 to TRBJ1-2; 9 bases map to TRBD1. Germline CDR1 MRHNA, CDR2 SNTAGT. V was clipped by 5 bases and J by 8 bases; unmatched bases: 9. The CDR3 totals 14 residues. The CDR3 reads CASSNDRGTGGYTF. The DNA for the CDR3 is TGTGCCAGCAGTAACGACAGGGGGACGGGAGGCTACACCTTC.

The V and J genes are TRBV10-3 and TRBJ2-5; D gene unclear. The CDR3 extends over 12 amino acids. CDR1 and CDR2 from the germline V gene are ENHRY and SYGVKD. V shed 3 bases and J shed 4 bases, with 6 bases lying between them. CDR3 sequence reads: CAISDTGETQYF. The CDR3 coding sequence is TGTGCCATCAGTGATACTGGAGAGACCCAGTACTTC.

The gene calls are TRBV4-1 and TRBJ1-5; D ambiguous. V shed 2 bases and J shed 7 bases, with 12 bases lying between them. Germline V gene lookup returns CDR1 MGHRA and CDR2 YSYEKL. The CDR3 has 14 amino acids. Here the CDR3 reads CASSQSGTRQPQHF. CDR3 DNA: TGCGCCAGCAGCCAATCAGGTACCCGGCAGCCCCAGCATTTT.

This CDR3 is CASSLNRGLTEAFF. CDR3 in DNA: TGTGCCAGCAGCTTGAATAGAGGGCTCACTGAAGCTTTCTTT. This chain uses TRBV5-4 with TRBJ1-1, with unresolved D. This CDR3 has 14 residues. The germline V gene encodes CDR1 SGHNT and CDR2 YYREEE (reference sequence). V dropped 1 base and J dropped 4 bases, with 11 bases sitting between them.

This clone was counted a single time. The chain carries TRBV4-1 and TRBJ2-7; D possibly corresponds to TRBD1 (5 bases). The CDR3 totals 15 residues. Germline-derived CDR1 and CDR2 are MGHRA and YSYEKL. Trimming cost V 2 bases and J 7 bases, with 18 bases left between them. The CDR3, as DNA: TGCGCCAGCAGCCAATCTGGGGTACAGGTGAGAGAGCAGTACTTC. Its protein is CASSQSGVQVREQYF.

Many counts were recorded for this clone. This chain joins TRBV11-2 and TRBJ2-3; the match to TRBD2 covers 7 bases. The CDR3 is made up of 16 amino acids. Germline CDR1 and CDR2: SGHAT and FQNNGV. Trimming at V came to 5 bases and at J to 8 bases, leaving 16 bases not matched to a gene. The CDR3 loop reads CASSQSRAGPSVTQYF. The CDR3 DNA sequence: TGTGCCAGCAGCCAAAGCCGAGCGGGGCCTTCAGTTACGCAGTATTTT.